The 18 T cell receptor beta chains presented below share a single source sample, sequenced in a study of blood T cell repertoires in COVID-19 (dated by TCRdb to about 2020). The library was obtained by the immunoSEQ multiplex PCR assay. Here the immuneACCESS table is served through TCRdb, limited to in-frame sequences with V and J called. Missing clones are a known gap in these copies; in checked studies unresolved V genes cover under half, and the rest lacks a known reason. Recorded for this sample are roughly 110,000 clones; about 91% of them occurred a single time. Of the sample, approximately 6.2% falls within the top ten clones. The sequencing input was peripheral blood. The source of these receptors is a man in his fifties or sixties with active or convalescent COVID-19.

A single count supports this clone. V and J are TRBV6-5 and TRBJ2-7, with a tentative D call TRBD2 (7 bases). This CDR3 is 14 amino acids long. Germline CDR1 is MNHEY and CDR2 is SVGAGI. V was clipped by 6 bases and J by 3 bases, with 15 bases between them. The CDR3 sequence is CASSRGGDLYEQYF. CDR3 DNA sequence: TGTGCCAGCAGCAGGGGAGGGGATCTCTACGAGCAGTACTTC.

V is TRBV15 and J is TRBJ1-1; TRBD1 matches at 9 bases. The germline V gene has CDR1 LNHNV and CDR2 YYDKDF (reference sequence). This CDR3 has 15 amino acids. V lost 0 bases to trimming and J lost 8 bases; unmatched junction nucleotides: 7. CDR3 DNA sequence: TGTGCCACCAGCAGAGATTGGACAGGGGTCACAGAAGCTTTCTTT. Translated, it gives CATSRDWTGVTEAFF. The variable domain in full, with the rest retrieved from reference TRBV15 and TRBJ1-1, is DAMVIQNPRYQVTQFGKPVTLSCSQTLNHNVMYWYQQKSSQAPKLLFHYYDKDFNNEADTPDNFQSRRPNTSFCFLDIRSPGLGDTAMYLCATSRDWTGVTEAFFGQGTRLTVV.

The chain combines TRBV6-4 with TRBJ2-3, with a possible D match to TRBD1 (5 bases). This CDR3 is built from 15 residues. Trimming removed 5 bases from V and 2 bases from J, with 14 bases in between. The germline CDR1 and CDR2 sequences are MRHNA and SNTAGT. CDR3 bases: TGTGCCAGCAGTCAGGGCATAAGCGACACAGATACGCAGTATTTT. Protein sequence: CASSQGISDTDTQYF.

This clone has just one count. The CDR3 DNA sequence: TGTGCCAGTAGTCGTGAATCAGATTCCTACGAGCAGTACTTC. This encodes CASSRESDSYEQYF. The J gene is TRBJ2-7, the V gene TRBV19; no firm D call. The germline V gene encodes CDR1 LNHDA and CDR2 SQIVND (reference sequence). CDR3 size: 14 residues. Trimming stripped 5 bases from V and 1 base from J, with 12 bases between.

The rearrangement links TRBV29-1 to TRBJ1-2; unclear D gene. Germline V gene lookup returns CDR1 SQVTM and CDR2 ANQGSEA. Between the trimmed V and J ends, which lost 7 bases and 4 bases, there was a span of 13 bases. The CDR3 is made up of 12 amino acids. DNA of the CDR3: TGCAGCGCTGAGGATACGGGCTATGGCTACACCTTC. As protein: CSAEDTGYGYTF.

In DNA form, the CDR3 reads TGTGCCAGCAGTGAAGGCCTAGCGGGAGCAGATACGCAGTATTTT. Its protein is CASSEGLAGADTQYF. This chain joins TRBV25-1 and TRBJ2-3, with 10 bases matching TRBD2. Germline V gene data show CDR1 as MGHDK and CDR2 as SYGVNS. CDR3 length equals 15 residues. After removal of 2 bases from V and 4 bases from J, the junction contained 3 bases not matched to a gene.

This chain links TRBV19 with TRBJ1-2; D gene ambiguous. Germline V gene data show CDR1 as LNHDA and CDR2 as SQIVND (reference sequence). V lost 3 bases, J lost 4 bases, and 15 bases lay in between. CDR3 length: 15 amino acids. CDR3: CASSIWVQDFYGYTF. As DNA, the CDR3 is TGTGCCAGTAGTATTTGGGTGCAGGACTTCTATGGCTACACCTTC.

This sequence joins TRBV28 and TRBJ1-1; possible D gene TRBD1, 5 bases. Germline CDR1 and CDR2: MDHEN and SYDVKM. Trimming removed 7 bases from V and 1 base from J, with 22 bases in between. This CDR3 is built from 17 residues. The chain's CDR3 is CASTTQGRASWNTEAFF. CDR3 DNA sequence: TGTGCCAGCACAACTCAGGGCAGGGCGAGTTGGAACACTGAAGCTTTCTTT.

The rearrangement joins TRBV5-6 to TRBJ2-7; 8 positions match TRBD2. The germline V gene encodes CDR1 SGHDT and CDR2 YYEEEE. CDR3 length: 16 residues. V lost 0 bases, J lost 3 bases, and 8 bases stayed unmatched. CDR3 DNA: TGTGCCAGCAGCTTGGGGCCTAGCGGGTCGGTCTACGAGCAGTACTTC. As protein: CASSLGPSGSVYEQYF.

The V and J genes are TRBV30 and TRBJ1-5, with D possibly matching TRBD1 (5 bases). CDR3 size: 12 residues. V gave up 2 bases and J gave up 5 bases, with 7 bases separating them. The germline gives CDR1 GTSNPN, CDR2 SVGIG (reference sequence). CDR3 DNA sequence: TGTGCCTGGAGTCAGGGCCATCAGCCCCAGCATTTT. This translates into CAWSQGHQPQHF.

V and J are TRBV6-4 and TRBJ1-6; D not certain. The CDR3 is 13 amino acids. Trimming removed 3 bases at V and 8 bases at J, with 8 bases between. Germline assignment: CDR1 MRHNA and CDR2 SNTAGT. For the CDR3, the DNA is TGTGCCAGCAGTGAAAGAGATGATTCACCCCTCCACTTT. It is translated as CASSERDDSPLHF.

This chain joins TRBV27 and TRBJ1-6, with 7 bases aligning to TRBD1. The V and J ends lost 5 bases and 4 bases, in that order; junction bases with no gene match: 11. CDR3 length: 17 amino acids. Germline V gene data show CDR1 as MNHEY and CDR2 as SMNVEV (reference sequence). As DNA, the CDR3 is TGTGCCAGCAGTCCCCCCATGGCAGGGGGATATAATTCACCCCTCCACTTT. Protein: CASSPPMAGGYNSPLHF.

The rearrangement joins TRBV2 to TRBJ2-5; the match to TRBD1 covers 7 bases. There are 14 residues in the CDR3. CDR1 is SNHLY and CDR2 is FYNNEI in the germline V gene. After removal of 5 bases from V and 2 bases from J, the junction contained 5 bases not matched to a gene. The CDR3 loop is CASSTTGRQETQYF. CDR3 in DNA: TGTGCCAGCAGTACGACAGGGCGGCAAGAGACCCAGTACTTC.

In nucleotides, the CDR3 is TGTGCCAGCATACAGGGGGCGCCGAGCTCTGAAGCTTTCTTT. It encodes CASIQGAPSSEAFF. The chain links TRBV2 to TRBJ1-1, with 9 nucleotides matching TRBD1. V shed 7 bases and J 6 bases; nucleotides not matched to a gene: 9. The CDR3 spans 14 residues. The germline gives CDR1 SNHLY, CDR2 FYNNEI.

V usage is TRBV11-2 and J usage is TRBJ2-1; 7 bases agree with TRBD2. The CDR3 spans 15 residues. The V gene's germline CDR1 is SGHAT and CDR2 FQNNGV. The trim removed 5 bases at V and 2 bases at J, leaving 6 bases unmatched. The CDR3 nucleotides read TGTGCCAGCAGCCCAAGGGGAGGGCCCTACAATGAGCAGTTCTTC. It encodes CASSPRGGPYNEQFF.

The DNA of the CDR3 is TGTGCCACCAGTGGAGGAGAACATAGCAATCAGCCCCAGCATTTT. Translated, it gives CATSGGEHSNQPQHF. The chain couples TRBV24-1 to TRBJ1-5; D is undetermined. The CDR3 has 15 residues. The V gene lost 5 bases and the J gene lost 0 bases, with 10 bases spanning the gap. Germline V lookup: CDR1 KGHDR, CDR2 SFDVKD.

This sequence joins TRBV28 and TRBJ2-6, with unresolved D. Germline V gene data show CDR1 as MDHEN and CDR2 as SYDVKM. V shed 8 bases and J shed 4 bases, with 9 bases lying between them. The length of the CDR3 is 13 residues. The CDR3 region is CASLPRGANVLTF. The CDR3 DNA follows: TGTGCCAGCCTCCCGCGGGGGGCCAACGTCCTGACTTTC. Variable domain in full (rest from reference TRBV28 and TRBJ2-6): DVKVTQSSRYLVKRTGEKVFLECVQDMDHENMFWYRQDPGLGLRLIYFSYDVKMKEKGDIPEGYSVSREKKERFSLILESASTNQTSMYLCASLPRGANVLTFGAGSRLTVL.

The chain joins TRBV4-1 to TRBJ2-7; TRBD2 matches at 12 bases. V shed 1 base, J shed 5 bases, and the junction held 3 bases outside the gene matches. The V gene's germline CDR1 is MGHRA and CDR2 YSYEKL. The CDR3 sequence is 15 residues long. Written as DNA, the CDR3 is TGCGCCAGCAGCCAAGGACTAGCGGGAGTTGACGAGCAGTACTTC. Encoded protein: CASSQGLAGVDEQYF.